This passage covers 2 T cell receptor beta chains from one sample sequenced in a study of beta chain features in type 1 diabetes. Study-wide results and limits: TCRB CDR3s from Type 1 diabetes patients were moderately but significantly shorter in all four CD4+ subsets.

No antigen is known for these receptors. Isolated RNA was reverse transcribed in full, so expressed TCRB transcripts were sequenced. Sequencing used immunoSEQ multiplex PCR; TCRdb keeps in-frame clones, though not all of them. The data hold over 600,000 clones, with under 15% observed a single time. Sequencing was performed on naive CD4+ T cells from blood. The receptors derive from a young man with type 1 diabetes.

The chain uses TRBV19 and TRBJ1-3; D not resolved. The CDR3 is 14 residues long. V was shortened by 1 base and J by 2 bases, with 6 bases between the two germline ends. From germline, CDR1 is LNHDA and CDR2 SQIVND (reference sequence). The CDR3 DNA is TGTGCCAGTAGTATAGCCGTGACTGGAAACACCATATATTTT. It encodes CASSIAVTGNTIYF.

V usage is TRBV7-2 and J usage is TRBJ2-5; weak D call: TRBD1 (6 bases). The V end lost 3 bases, the J end lost 0 bases, and 8 bases lay between the germline ends. CDR3 length: 14 amino acids. Looked up from germline, CDR1 is SGHTA and CDR2 is FQGNSA. CDR3 nucleotide sequence: TGTGCCAGCAGCTTGGGGGACAACCAAGAGACCCAGTACTTC. It yields the protein CASSLGDNQETQYF. The variable domain in full, completed from reference TRBV7-2 and TRBJ2-5, reads GAGVSQSPSNKVTEKGKDVELRCDPISGHTALYWYRQSLGQGLEFLIYFQGNSAPDKSGLPSDRFSAERTGGSVSTLTIQRTQQEDSAVYLCASSLGDNQETQYFGPGTRLLVL.